What follows are 31 T cell receptor beta chains derived from one specimen sequenced in a study of OX40 agonist ivuxolimab in advanced cancers. TCRdb keeps only in-frame clones here, not all; method: immunoSEQ multiplex PCR. This sample has 77,000 or so clones, with just over 90% found just once. The source was CD4+ or CD8+ T cells sorted from blood, collected in a trial of the OX40 agonist ivuxolimab. The receptor source for this set is an adult with an advanced solid tumor such as melanoma, head and neck, liver or kidney cancer.

V usage is TRBV19 and J usage is TRBJ2-2, with 7 bases matching TRBD1. CDR3 length equals 14 residues. V was clipped by 7 bases and J by 5 bases; unmatched bases: 7. The germline V gene encodes CDR1 LNHDA and CDR2 SQIVND (reference sequence). For the CDR3, the DNA is TGTGCCAGTACTTTGGACAGGAGAACCGGGGAGCTGTTTTTT. Its protein product is CASTLDRRTGELFF. The full variable domain, its missing parts supplied by reference TRBV19 and TRBJ2-2, is DGGITQSPKYLFRKEGQNVTLSCEQNLNHDAMYWYRQDPGQGLRLIYYSQIVNDFQKGDIAEGYSVSREKKESFPLTVTSAQKNPTAFYLCASTLDRRTGELFFGEGSRLTVL.

The chain joins TRBV9 to TRBJ1-1; a weak D match, TRBD1 (5 bases). The CDR3 runs to 14 residues. The ends were cut back, 0 bases at V and 8 bases at J, with 14 bases in the middle. Germline loops: CDR1 SGDLS, CDR2 YYNGEE. CDR3 protein: CASSVGVGTAEAFF. In DNA form, the CDR3 reads TGTGCCAGCAGCGTAGGCGTTGGGACTGCGGAAGCTTTCTTT.

The chain recombines TRBV28 with TRBJ2-4; TRBD2 matches at 12 bases. J was trimmed by 8 bases and V by 5 bases; bases with no gene match: 10. This CDR3 contains 16 residues. The germline V gene encodes CDR1 MDHEN and CDR2 SYDVKM. The CDR3: CASSPRTSGTGDIQYF. The DNA of the CDR3 is TGTGCCAGCAGTCCCCGGACTAGCGGGACGGGGGACATTCAGTACTTC.

V and J are TRBV5-4 and TRBJ1-5; D is unclear. Germline-derived CDR1 and CDR2 are SGHNT and YYREEE (reference sequence). The length of the CDR3 is 16 residues. The V and J ends lost 4 bases and 0 bases respectively, with 14 bases between them. The CDR3 nucleotides read TGTGCCAGCAGCCCAGTTGGCCTTGATAGCAATCAGCCCCAGCATTTT. Translating gives CASSPVGLDSNQPQHF.

The chain links TRBV28 to TRBJ2-7; possible D gene TRBD1, 6 bases. Germline assignment: CDR1 MDHEN and CDR2 SYDVKM. This CDR3 is 14 amino acids long. V lost 4 bases and J 3 bases, leaving 13 bases between the germline ends. The CDR3 nucleotides read TGTGCCAGCAGTTCCTCGGACAGAAGCTACGAGCAGTACTTC. Protein product: CASSSSDRSYEQYF.

The chain recombines TRBV30 with TRBJ1-2; 9 positions match TRBD1. Trimming removed 5 bases from V and 4 bases from J; junction bases left unmatched: 8. The germline V gene has CDR1 GTSNPN and CDR2 SVGIG (reference sequence). CDR3 length equals 14 residues. CDR3 sequence: CAWGEQGAGYGYTF. The CDR3 nucleotides read TGTGCCTGGGGGGAACAGGGGGCAGGCTATGGCTACACCTTC. The whole variable domain, filled in from reference TRBV30 and TRBJ1-2, reads SQTIHQWPATLVQPVGSPLSLECTVEGTSNPNLYWYRQAAGRGLQLLFYSVGIGQISSEVPQNLSASRPQDRQFILSSKKLLLSDSGFYLCAWGEQGAGYGYTFGSGTRLTVV.

The J gene is TRBJ2-3, the V gene TRBV7-6; possible D gene TRBD1, 5 bases. V dropped 3 bases and J dropped 5 bases, with 12 bases sitting between them. This CDR3 spans 14 amino acids. Germline assignment: CDR1 SGHVS and CDR2 FNYEAQ. CDR3 sequence: CASSFSGWEDTQYF. DNA of the CDR3: TGTGCCAGCAGCTTTTCAGGGTGGGAAGATACGCAGTATTTT.

CDR3: CASSLGRTGDQETQYF. Here the CDR3 DNA reads TGTGCCAGCAGCTTAGGGCGTACGGGGGATCAAGAGACCCAGTACTTC. J is TRBJ2-5 and V is TRBV11-3; D might be TRBD2 (6 bases). Germline CDR1 and CDR2: SGHNT and YENEEA. The germline V and J ends were trimmed by 1 base and 2 bases, with 14 bases remaining between them. CDR3 length equals 16 residues. The complete variable domain, with remaining parts taken from reference TRBV11-3 and TRBJ2-5, reads EAGVVQSPRYKIIEKKQPVAFWCNPISGHNTLYWYLQNLGQGPELLIRYENEEAVDDSQLPKDRFSAERLKGVDSTLKIQPAELGDSAVYLCASSLGRTGDQETQYFGPGTRLLVL.

This chain connects TRBV7-2 to TRBJ2-5; D call uncertain. V was trimmed by 5 bases and J by 5 bases, leaving 12 bases between them. CDR3 length: 13 amino acids. In germline, CDR1 is SGHTA, CDR2 FQGNSA. The DNA for the CDR3 is TGTGCCAGCAGCCCAGGCGGTTTTGAGACCCAGTACTTC. Translated, it gives CASSPGGFETQYF.

The rearrangement joins TRBV19 to TRBJ2-1; D is possibly TRBD1 (6 bases). V lost 4 bases and J lost 6, with 22 bases in between. The CDR3 extends over 17 amino acids. The germline gives CDR1 LNHDA, CDR2 SQIVND (reference sequence). The CDR3 spells CASSKQTPGQHTNEQFF. CDR3 DNA sequence: TGTGCCAGTAGTAAACAAACCCCGGGACAACACACCAATGAGCAGTTCTTC.

The chain couples TRBV7-3 to TRBJ2-2; D perhaps matches TRBD1 (6 bases). Trimming took 3 bases from V and 7 from J, leaving 9 bases between them. The CDR3 sequence is 13 residues long. Per the germline V gene, CDR1 is SGHTA and CDR2 is FQGTGA. CDR3 region: CASSFTGNGELFF. DNA of the CDR3: TGTGCCAGCAGCTTTACAGGGAACGGGGAGCTGTTTTTT.

The chain employs TRBV28 and TRBJ1-4; D might be TRBD1 (6 bases). V was cut by 6 bases and J by 4 bases, with 12 bases left in between. There are 14 residues in the CDR3. Germline V gene data show CDR1 as MDHEN and CDR2 as SYDVKM. For the CDR3, the DNA is TGTGCCAGCAGCCGACAGGCCTTTAATGAAAAACTGTTTTTT. Protein sequence: CASSRQAFNEKLFF.

The chain links TRBV7-2 to TRBJ2-1; 8 positions match TRBD1. The V gene's germline CDR1 is SGHTA and CDR2 FQGNSA. This CDR3 has 15 amino acids. Germline trimming cut 5 bases from V and 2 bases from J; bases unmatched to any gene: 5. CDR3 in amino acids: CASSQMTGAYNEQFF. The CDR3 DNA reads as TGTGCCAGCAGCCAAATGACAGGGGCCTACAATGAGCAGTTCTTC.

The chain is built from TRBV28 and TRBJ1-5; no clear D. CDR1 and CDR2 from the germline V gene are MDHEN and SYDVKM. The CDR3 length is 12 residues. Trimming took 7 bases from V and 7 from J, leaving 11 bases between them. The CDR3 DNA follows: TGTGCCAGCACCGACATGGGGCAGCCCCAGCATTTT. Translated: CASTDMGQPQHF.

Here the CDR3 DNA reads TGCGCCAGCAGTATCCAGGGGAGTAGGGAAGAGAAGCAGTACTTC. This gives the protein CASSIQGSREEKQYF. This chain links TRBV5-1 with TRBJ2-7; D is perhaps TRBD1 (6 bases). The CDR3 spans 15 residues. Germline V CDR1 and CDR2: SGHRS, YFSETQ. Trimming left V 5 bases short and J 8 bases short, with 23 bases between.

The gene calls are TRBV14 and TRBJ1-5, with D possibly TRBD1 on 6 matching bases. V dropped 7 bases and J dropped 0 bases, with 19 bases sitting between them. CDR3 size: 17 residues. The germline gives CDR1 SGHDN, CDR2 FVKESK. This CDR3 is CASMGDRPKDSNQPQHF. The CDR3 DNA is TGTGCCAGCATGGGAGACAGGCCCAAGGATAGCAATCAGCCCCAGCATTTT.

The rearrangement uses TRBV2 and TRBJ2-3; D may be TRBD2 (6 bases). This CDR3 is built from 13 residues. The germline V gene encodes CDR1 SNHLY and CDR2 FYNNEI. The V and J ends lost 6 bases and 4 bases respectively, with 11 bases between them. The CDR3 DNA is TGTGCCAGCAGCCGGGGGAGTGCAGATACGCAGTATTTT. This codes for CASSRGSADTQYF.

J is TRBJ2-1 and V is TRBV18, with 10 bases identical to TRBD2. After removal of 3 bases from V and 6 bases from J, the junction contained 8 bases not matched to a gene. CDR3 length: 16 amino acids. Per germline, CDR1 KGHSH and CDR2 LQKENI. This CDR3 is CASSPLSSGGSNEQFF. The CDR3 DNA reads as TGTGCCAGCTCACCCCTATCTAGCGGGGGCTCCAATGAGCAGTTCTTC.

The chain joins TRBV5-1 to TRBJ2-3; a possible D gene is TRBD1 (8 bases). Germline assignment: CDR1 SGHRS and CDR2 YFSETQ. V lost 1 base and J lost 7, with 22 bases in between. There are 17 residues in the CDR3. CDR3 nucleotide sequence: TGCGCCAGCAGCTTGAACCCCCAGGGGGCTAGCGGTCATACGCAGTATTTT. The encoded protein is CASSLNPQGASGHTQYF.

V and J are TRBV18 and TRBJ2-3; no clear D gene. Germline V lookup: CDR1 KGHSH, CDR2 LQKENI. The V end was cut by 0 bases, the J end by 2 bases, with 9 bases between. This CDR3 is built from 15 residues. The CDR3 nucleotides are TGTGCCAGCTCACCACCCAAGGCAACCACAGATACGCAGTATTTT. It specifies CASSPPKATTDTQYF.

The chain uses TRBV28 and TRBJ1-6; D perhaps matches TRBD1 (6 bases). The V end was cut by 3 bases, the J end by 7 bases, with 16 bases between. Germline CDR1 is MDHEN and CDR2 is SYDVKM. The CDR3 loop spans 16 amino acids. CDR3 amino acids: CASSFPQGGLNSPLHF. In DNA form, the CDR3 reads TGTGCCAGCAGTTTCCCCCAAGGGGGTTTGAATTCACCCCTCCACTTT.

The rearrangement uses TRBV7-9 and TRBJ1-4, with unresolved D. The CDR3 loop spans 15 amino acids. Per the germline V gene, CDR1 is SEHNR and CDR2 is FQNEAQ (reference sequence). The V end lost 5 bases, the J end lost 7 bases, and 17 bases lay between the germline ends. CDR3 in DNA: TGTGCCAGCAGCCTCCTAGTGGTTTCGAGTGAAAAACTGTTTTTT. Its protein is CASSLLVVSSEKLFF.

This chain links TRBV4-2 with TRBJ2-5, with 9 bases identical to TRBD2. The CDR3 covers 18 residues. CDR1 is LGHNA, CDR2 YNFKEQ, per germline. With V trimmed by 0 bases and J by 1 base, 9 bases remained unmatched. The DNA of the CDR3 is TGTGCCAGCAGCCAAGATTTCAGCGGGGGGTACACCCAAGAGACCCAGTACTTC. Its protein is CASSQDFSGGYTQETQYF.

V and J are TRBV18 and TRBJ2-2; D is uncertain. This CDR3 spans 17 amino acids. CDR1 and CDR2 from the germline V gene are KGHSH and LQKENI. The V and J ends lost 3 bases and 4 bases respectively, with 18 bases between them. CDR3 nucleotide sequence: TGTGCCAGCTCACCGTTAGCCGGACGCCTGACCACCGGGGAGCTGTTTTTT. It yields the protein CASSPLAGRLTTGELFF. The full variable domain, its missing parts supplied by reference TRBV18 and TRBJ2-2, is NAGVMQNPRHLVRRRGQEARLRCSPMKGHSHVYWYRQLPEEGLKFMVYLQKENIIDESGMPKERFSAEFPKEGPSILRIQQVVRGDSAAYFCASSPLAGRLTTGELFFGEGSRLTVL.

This sequence joins TRBV7-2 and TRBJ2-3, with D hard to call. This CDR3 has 15 residues. Germline CDR1 reads SGHTA; CDR2 reads FQGNSA. V lost 3 bases, J lost 2 bases, and 12 bases lay in between. CDR3 protein: CASSFRASLTDTQYF. Written as DNA, the CDR3 is TGTGCCAGCAGCTTTCGTGCTAGTCTCACAGATACGCAGTATTTT.

The chain has TRBV19 and TRBJ1-5; 9 positions agree with TRBD1. Germline CDR1 is LNHDA and CDR2 is SQIVND (reference sequence). The length of the CDR3 is 15 residues. The trim removed 4 bases at V and 4 bases at J, leaving 5 bases unmatched. The chain's CDR3 is CASSSYRGQNQPQHF. The CDR3 nucleotides are TGTGCCAGTAGTAGTTACAGGGGGCAAAATCAGCCCCAGCATTTT.

In this sample, this clone turned up once. The chain combines TRBV7-9 with TRBJ2-3; D is possibly TRBD2 (6 bases). This CDR3 has 16 amino acids. With 5 bases removed from V and 2 bases from J, the gap between germline ends came to 17 bases. The germline gives CDR1 SEHNR, CDR2 FQNEAQ (reference sequence). CDR3 residues: CASSLGEVAPTDTQYF. CDR3 nucleotides: TGTGCCAGCAGCCTGGGGGAGGTAGCCCCCACAGATACGCAGTATTTT.

The rearrangement joins TRBV14 to TRBJ2-2; D is ambiguous. Trimming removed 5 bases at V and 7 bases at J, with 20 bases between. The CDR3 is 16 residues long. Germline assignment: CDR1 SGHDN and CDR2 FVKESK. The CDR3 loop is CASSARRVRSSGELFF. The CDR3 nucleotides are TGTGCCAGCAGCGCCCGGAGAGTTCGTTCCAGCGGGGAGCTGTTTTTT.

The chain is built from TRBV4-3 and TRBJ1-4; D unclear. The V end was cut by 1 base, the J end by 2 bases, with 11 bases between. This CDR3 contains 16 residues. In germline, CDR1 is LGHNA, CDR2 YSLEER. CDR3 DNA sequence: TGCGCCAGCAGCCAAGGCTACGTGGGGACTAATGAAAAACTGTTTTTT. Translating it yields CASSQGYVGTNEKLFF.

This chain uses TRBV15 with TRBJ1-1; 10 bases fit TRBD1. V trimming: 1 base; J trimming: 1 base; junction bases outside the gene matches: 6. Germline CDR1 and CDR2: LNHNV and YYDKDF (reference sequence). This CDR3 has 17 amino acids. The CDR3, as DNA: TGTGCCACCAGCAGAGGGGGACAGGGGAATTCGAACACTGAAGCTTTCTTT. This codes for CATSRGGQGNSNTEAFF.

V and J are TRBV5-4 and TRBJ1-1; maybe TRBD1 (5 bases). Germline CDR1 SGHNT, CDR2 YYREEE (reference sequence). V was pared by 4 bases and J by 6 bases, with 16 bases between. There are 14 residues in the CDR3. CDR3 residues: CASSPGRRGAEAFF. CDR3 sequence (DNA): TGTGCCAGCAGCCCCGGGAGGCGGGGCGCTGAAGCTTTCTTT.